The 20 T cell receptor beta chains below all came from one sample that was sequenced in a study of cytotoxic CD8 clonotypes in ibrutinib-treated CLL. Sequencing was performed with immunoSEQ multiplex PCR; in TCRdb, only in-frame clones are kept and a portion is missing. This sample has tens of thousands of clones; about half occur once, and the top ten carry 30% to 35%. The source material was PBMCs, sampled after 12 months of ibrutinib treatment. Every receptor here comes from a human donor with chronic lymphocytic leukemia.

V usage is TRBV11-3 and J usage is TRBJ2-1; either TRBD1 or TRBD2 may supply D (6 bases each). Trimming cost V 4 bases and J 10 bases, with 20 bases left between them. The CDR3 has 15 residues. Germline V gene sequence: CDR1 SGHNT, CDR2 YENEEA. The CDR3 DNA reads as TGTGCCAGCAGCTCTATAACAGGGTACGGGGGAGAGCAGTTCTTC. This sequence encodes CASSSITGYGGEQFF.

There are a few counts of this clone. This rearrangement joins TRBV28 to TRBJ2-7, with D tentatively TRBD2 (5 bases). The CDR3 has 13 amino acids. V was shortened by 11 bases and J by 0 bases, with 14 bases between the two germline ends. The germline V gene encodes CDR1 MDHEN and CDR2 SYDVKM. As DNA, the CDR3 is TGTGCCCCGGGCGGGTGTAGCTCCTACGAGCAGTACTTC. This gives the protein CAPGGCSSYEQYF. The whole variable domain, remainder taken from reference TRBV28 and TRBJ2-7, is DVKVTQSSRYLVKRTGEKVFLECVQDMDHENMFWYRQDPGLGLRLIYFSYDVKMKEKGDIPEGYSVSREKKERFSLILESASTNQTSMYLCAPGGCSSYEQYFGPGTRLTVT.

V usage is TRBV18 and J usage is TRBJ2-7; D might be TRBD2 (6 bases). The CDR3 is made up of 13 amino acids. V shed 6 bases and J shed 7 bases, with 16 bases lying between them. The V gene's germline CDR1 is KGHSH and CDR2 LQKENI. DNA of the CDR3: TGTGCCAGCTCGGGGGACTCGAGAAGGGAGCAGTACTTC. It translates to CASSGDSRREQYF.

This chain connects TRBV7-8 to TRBJ1-3; no firm D call. The CDR3 extends over 15 amino acids. Per germline, CDR1 SGHVS and CDR2 FQNEAQ. V lost 2 bases, J lost 2 bases, and 10 bases lay in between. CDR3 DNA: TGTGCCAGCAGCTTAAATGAAGGGACTGGAAACACCATATATTTT. It specifies CASSLNEGTGNTIYF.

The chain joins TRBV5-1 to TRBJ2-7, with 7 bases aligning to TRBD1. The CDR3 is made up of 14 amino acids. Germline trimming cut 3 bases from V and 5 bases from J; bases unmatched to any gene: 8. The germline CDR1 and CDR2 sequences are SGHRS and YFSETQ. The CDR3 region is CASSYGTATNEQYF. In DNA, the CDR3 is TGCGCCAGCAGCTACGGGACAGCCACTAACGAGCAGTACTTC.

The V and J genes are TRBV11-2 and TRBJ1-1; maybe TRBD1 (6 bases). In germline, CDR1 is SGHAT, CDR2 FQNNGV. The germline V and J ends were trimmed by 2 bases and 5 bases, with 15 bases remaining between them. The CDR3 is made up of 15 amino acids. The CDR3: CASSLSGGHRTEAFF. The CDR3 DNA follows: TGTGCCAGCAGCTTATCGGGGGGGCATCGAACTGAAGCTTTCTTT.

This clone was detected once. The chain employs TRBV5-6 and TRBJ2-2, with D maybe TRBD2 (6 bases). The V gene lost 5 bases and the J gene lost 3 bases, with 14 bases spanning the gap. CDR3 length: 15 amino acids. Germline CDR1 and CDR2: SGHDT and YYEEEE. Here the CDR3 DNA reads TGTGCCAGCAGGGTGGTGGGACTGGACACCGGGGAGCTGTTTTTT. This translates into CASRVVGLDTGELFF.

The chain links TRBV29-1 to TRBJ1-1, with D unclear. The CDR3 runs 15 residues. The V gene's germline CDR1 is SQVTM and CDR2 ANQGSEA. Between the trimmed V and J ends, which lost 3 bases and 7 bases, there was a span of 21 bases. The CDR3 DNA reads TGCAGCGTTGAGACCGTCCCCCGTTCCCACGATGAAGCTTTCTTT. This codes for CSVETVPRSHDEAFF.

This clone was seen more than once but under ten times. The V and J genes are TRBV4-1 and TRBJ2-7, with 8 nucleotides matching TRBD2. Trimming took 6 bases from V and 0 from J; bases not matched to a gene: 7. This CDR3 is 15 amino acids long. Per germline, CDR1 MGHRA and CDR2 YSYEKL. The CDR3 spells CASRLTSAHSYEQYF. The DNA of the CDR3 is TGCGCCAGCAGGTTGACTAGCGCACACTCCTACGAGCAGTACTTC.

The table lists this clone with a few counts. The chain couples TRBV5-1 to TRBJ2-7, with D possibly matching TRBD1 (5 bases). Looked up from germline, CDR1 is SGHRS and CDR2 is YFSETQ. The CDR3 has 14 amino acids. Deletions cut 0 bases from V and 7 bases from J, with 14 bases between. DNA for the CDR3: TGCGCCAGCAGCTTGGATATGGGTTCAGGGGAGCAGTACTTC. Encoded protein: CASSLDMGSGEQYF.

Concerning this clone itself: The junction departs from the called germline gene at one end, perhaps through a read error. This CDR3 reads CASSLGFGTEAFF. DNA for the CDR3: TGTGCTAGCAGCTTGGGGTTTGGAACTGAAGCTTTCTTT. The rearrangement links TRBV7-7 to TRBJ1-1, with D unclear. Per the germline V gene, CDR1 is SSHAT and CDR2 is FNYEAQ (reference sequence). The CDR3 is 13 residues long.

The CDR3 DNA sequence: TGTGCCAGCAGCCATTCCGGGACAGCTTTCTATGGCTACACCTTC. This sequence encodes CASSHSGTAFYGYTF. The J gene is TRBJ1-2, the V gene TRBV7-2, with 7 bases lining up with TRBD1. CDR3 length: 15 amino acids. CDR1 is SGHTA and CDR2 is FQGNSA in the germline V gene. V dropped 5 bases and J dropped 4; count of bases not matched to a gene: 10.

The CDR3 coding sequence is TGTGCCAGCAGTTTTGCGCGTCACCTCCACTTT. This translates into CASSFARHLHF. The genes are TRBV28 and TRBJ1-6; no firm D call. V lost 3 bases to trimming and J lost 15 bases, with 9 bases between them. The V gene's germline CDR1 is MDHEN and CDR2 SYDVKM. This CDR3 comprises 11 residues.

This rearrangement joins TRBV29-1 to TRBJ1-4; D is ambiguous. Per the germline V gene, CDR1 is SQVTM and CDR2 is ANQGSEA. This CDR3 has 14 amino acids. Between the trimmed V and J ends, which lost 6 bases and 0 bases, there was a span of 11 bases. The CDR3 DNA reads TGCAGCGTGCGTCGGGGTGCAACTAATGAAAAACTGTTTTTT. Protein: CSVRRGATNEKLFF.

The chain joins TRBV2 to TRBJ2-6; TRBD2 matches at 11 bases. CDR1 and CDR2 from the germline V gene are SNHLY and FYNNEI. The CDR3 has 18 residues. Trimming cost V 6 bases and J 0 bases; bases outside gene matches: 7. For the CDR3, the DNA is TGTGCCAGCAGGATTTCTAGCGGGGGGTTCTCTGGGGCCAACGTCCTGACTTTC. The encoded protein is CASRISSGGFSGANVLTF.

V usage is TRBV27 and J usage is TRBJ1-5, with D possibly TRBD1 on 5 matching bases. From germline, CDR1 is MNHEY and CDR2 SMNVEV (reference sequence). Deletions cut 0 bases from V and 6 bases from J, with 15 bases between. There are 16 residues in the CDR3. CDR3: CASSLSPAGRGQPQHF. The CDR3 DNA follows: TGTGCCAGCAGTTTATCCCCTGCAGGGCGGGGTCAGCCCCAGCATTTT.

The V and J genes are TRBV21-1 and TRBJ1-1; the DNA was not compared with TRBD1, the D call given in the table. TRBV21-1 is given as a pseudogene. CDR3 length: 18 amino acids. CDR3 sequence reads: CASSLRVKGQGRVTEAFF. CDR3 sequence (DNA): TGTGCCAGCAGCTTAAGGGTCAAGGGACAGGGGCGGGTCACTGAAGCTTTCTTT.

The chain has TRBV18 and TRBJ1-1; the D is unclear. Per the germline V gene, CDR1 is KGHSH and CDR2 is LQKENI. The germline V and J ends were trimmed by 2 bases and 11 bases, with 12 bases remaining between them. The CDR3 runs to 12 residues. The CDR3 region has the DNA TGTGCCAGCTCACCAGGCGGGGAACGGGCTTTCTTT. Its translation: CASSPGGERAFF.

This clone was picked up a small number of times. V and J are TRBV7-9 and TRBJ2-7; D is ambiguous. V gave up 3 bases and J gave up 7 bases, with 7 bases separating them. Germline loops: CDR1 SEHNR, CDR2 FQNEAQ (reference sequence). The CDR3 is 11 residues long. The CDR3 reads CASSFQGEQYF. In nucleotides, the CDR3 is TGTGCCAGCAGCTTCCAAGGTGAGCAGTACTTC.

The chain is built from TRBV30 and TRBJ1-6; D ambiguous. Trimming left V 1 base short and J 9 bases short, with 16 bases between. Germline-derived CDR1 and CDR2 are GTSNPN and SVGIG (reference sequence). The CDR3 sequence is 15 residues long. CDR3 region: CAWSEPKARRSPLHF. CDR3 DNA: TGTGCCTGGAGTGAACCAAAGGCTAGGCGTTCACCCCTCCACTTT.